Each of the 26 T cell receptor beta chains below was sequenced from the same sample in a study of spatial heterogeneity in lung cancer. Documented time point: sample taken at primary tumor resection. Extraction of whole RNA from tumor, nontumor lung or frozen PBMC preceded unsorted sequencing. TCRdb redid the calling of the 5' RACE reads with MiXCR, one entry per CDR3 protein. The table has more than 45,000 distinct CDR3 sequences, about 5.8% seen once. Material: PBMCs, obtained at surgery. The receptors here all came from a male donor with early-stage non-small cell lung cancer.

This clonotype was seen at least ten times. The V and J genes are TRBV12-3 or TRBV12-4 and TRBJ2-7; D call uncertain. The CDR3 sequence is 11 residues long. V was pared by 6 bases and J by 6 bases, with 9 bases between. CDR3 sequence (DNA): TGTGCCAGCAGGGAAGGGTCCGAGCAGTACTTC. It translates to CASREGSEQYF.

This clonotype showed up many times. This rearrangement joins TRBV6-1 to TRBJ2-7, with D uncertain. The germline gives CDR1 MNHNS, CDR2 SASEGT. V lost 4 bases and J 5 bases, leaving 12 bases between the germline ends. The CDR3 sequence is 13 residues long. CDR3 sequence: CASSGEAGHEQYF. CDR3 sequence (DNA): TGTGCCAGCAGTGGAGAGGCCGGACACGAGCAGTACTTC.

This clonotype showed up many times. The chain uses TRBV2 and TRBJ2-1, with 11 bases matching TRBD2. Losses at the gene ends were 8 bases for V and 6 bases for J; bases not matched to a gene: 9. This CDR3 is built from 15 residues. Looked up from germline, CDR1 is SNHLY and CDR2 is FYNNEI. CDR3 nucleotides: TGTGCCAGCTTGCTTCTACTAGCGGGAGCCAATGAGCAGTTCTTC. Its translation: CASLLLLAGANEQFF.

This clonotype was recorded many times. The chain employs TRBV10-3 and TRBJ2-1; D gene unclear. Trimming left V 2 bases short and J 11 bases short, with 10 bases between. The length of the CDR3 is 12 residues. Germline loops: CDR1 ENHRY, CDR2 SYGVKD. The CDR3 region has the DNA TGTGCCATCAGTGAGGACTTGCGAAAGCAGTTCTTC. Protein: CAISEDLRKQFF.

This clonotype occurred many times. DNA of the CDR3: TGCGCCAGCAGCCAAAGCTCAGGGGGCCGGAGTTACGAGCAGTACTTC. Protein: CASSQSSGGRSYEQYF. The chain carries TRBV4-1 and TRBJ2-7; 8 bases map to TRBD1. Germline CDR1 is MGHRA and CDR2 is YSYEKL. The junction had 10 bases not matched to a gene; V was cut back by 2 bases and J by 4 bases. CDR3 size: 16 residues.

Ten or more counts support this clonotype. J is TRBJ2-4 and V is TRBV18; D is undetermined. V was shortened by 1 base and J by 0 bases, with 10 bases between the two germline ends. The CDR3 covers 16 residues. Per the germline V gene, CDR1 is KGHSH and CDR2 is LQKENI. For the CDR3, the DNA is TGTGCCAGCTCACCACAGGGCGGTTTAGCCAAAAACATTCAGTACTTC. The encoded protein is CASSPQGGLAKNIQYF.

The sample holds many counts of this clonotype. This chain joins TRBV20-1 and TRBJ1-4; possible D gene TRBD1, 6 bases. The V gene lost 6 bases and the J gene lost 5 bases, with 16 bases spanning the gap. Per germline, CDR1 DFQATT and CDR2 SNEGSKA (reference sequence). CDR3 size: 14 residues. CDR3 in amino acids: CSATYRDGNEKLFF. The CDR3 nucleotides are TGCAGTGCGACCTACAGGGACGGCAATGAAAAACTGTTTTTT.

This clonotype has ten or more counts. Here the CDR3 reads CASSPSIGTSYEKLFF. The CDR3 DNA follows: TGTGCCAGCAGCCCGTCAATCGGGACGTCTTATGAAAAACTGTTTTTT. The genes are TRBV4-2 and TRBJ1-4, with a tentative D call TRBD1 (5 bases). Deletions cut 4 bases from V and 6 bases from J, with 18 bases between. From germline, CDR1 is LGHNA and CDR2 YNFKEQ. The CDR3 contains 16 residues.

This clonotype was observed at least ten times. This chain connects TRBV29-1 to TRBJ1-3; TRBD1 might be the D (6 bases). Per the germline V gene, CDR1 is SQVTM and CDR2 is ANQGSEA. This CDR3 has 17 amino acids. V was pared by 0 bases and J by 1 base, with 16 bases between. The CDR3 nucleotides are TGCAGCGTTGAAGATCCCAGGGGAGGCCCATCTGGAAACACCATATATTTT. Translation: CSVEDPRGGPSGNTIYF.

This clonotype was recorded at least ten times. The chain combines TRBV5-1 with TRBJ2-1, with TRBD2 identical over 10 bases. The V segment lost 0 bases and the J segment 7 bases; nucleotides outside the gene matches: 10. The length of the CDR3 is 17 residues. Germline V gene lookup returns CDR1 SGHRS and CDR2 YFSETQ. CDR3 DNA sequence: TGCGCCAGCAGCTTGGCGGCTAGCGGGAGTAGATTGAATGAGCAGTTCTTC. This gives the protein CASSLAASGSRLNEQFF.

This clonotype was detected ten times or more. V is TRBV6-1 and J is TRBJ1-6; 8 bases agree with TRBD1. Germline CDR1 MNHNS, CDR2 SASEGT. The junction had 4 bases not matched to a gene; V was cut back by 2 bases and J by 7 bases. The CDR3 runs to 15 residues. CDR3 region: CASSERRTGNSPLHF. CDR3 nucleotides: TGTGCCAGCAGTGAAAGGAGGACAGGGAATTCACCCCTCCACTTT.

This clonotype has at least ten counts. The genes are TRBV12-3 or TRBV12-4 and TRBJ2-3; 13 bases agree with TRBD2. Trimming removed 7 bases from V and 4 bases from J; junction bases left unmatched: 8. This CDR3 is 16 amino acids long. The CDR3 coding sequence is TGTGCCAGCACCTGGACTAGCGGGAGTGAGGCAGATACGCAGTATTTT. It specifies CASTWTSGSEADTQYF.

This clonotype was seen many times. The rearrangement links TRBV28 to TRBJ2-3; 9 bases map to TRBD1. This CDR3 is 13 amino acids long. With 6 bases clipped from V and 4 bases from J, the junction kept 2 bases outside the gene matches. The germline V gene encodes CDR1 MDHEN and CDR2 SYDVKM. This chain's CDR3 is CASRRDRADTQYF. The CDR3 DNA reads TGTGCCAGCAGGCGGGACAGGGCAGATACGCAGTATTTT.

This clonotype appeared a few times. The CDR3 sequence is CASSQQRFDTQYF. CDR3 DNA: TGTGCCAGCAGCCAGCAACGTTTCGATACGCAGTATTTT. The V call is TRBV3-1, the J call TRBJ2-3; no reliable D call. Germline assignment: CDR1 LGHDT and CDR2 YNNKEL (reference sequence). The V gene lost 3 bases and the J gene lost 6 bases, with 10 bases spanning the gap. The CDR3 is 13 residues long.

This clonotype was counted many times. The chain is built from TRBV7-9 and TRBJ2-5; D is perhaps TRBD1 (5 bases). Germline CDR1 and CDR2: SEHNR and FQNEAQ (reference sequence). Trimming pared 4 bases from V and 4 bases from J, leaving 13 bases between. The CDR3 is 14 residues long. The CDR3 region is CASSYLRVSETQYF. The DNA of the CDR3 is TGTGCCAGCAGCTACCTCAGGGTTTCAGAGACCCAGTACTTC.

This clonotype was seen at least ten times. The V call is TRBV14, the J call TRBJ2-1; 9 nucleotides align to TRBD1. CDR3 length: 16 amino acids. Per germline, CDR1 SGHDN and CDR2 FVKESK. J was trimmed by 4 bases and V by 3 bases; bases with no gene match: 7. CDR3 coding DNA: TGTGCCAGCAGCCATACAGGGGGCTGGACTTACAATGAGCAGTTCTTC. Translating gives CASSHTGGWTYNEQFF.

Ten or more counts support this clonotype. The chain carries TRBV6-5 and TRBJ1-1; TRBD1 agrees at 7 bases. The CDR3 has 15 residues. Looked up from germline, CDR1 is MNHEY and CDR2 is SVGAGI. V gave up 7 bases and J gave up 7 bases; unmatched junction bases: 15. CDR3 residues: CASNGRGAGGLEAFF. DNA of the CDR3: TGTGCCAGCAACGGGCGCGGGGCAGGGGGACTTGAAGCTTTCTTT.

The chain links TRBV20-1 to TRBJ1-5, with 10 nucleotides matching TRBD1. The CDR3 is made up of 14 amino acids. V was pared by 6 bases and J by 2 bases, with 4 bases of the junction left unmatched. CDR1 is DFQATT and CDR2 is SNEGSKA in the germline V gene (reference sequence). CDR3 DNA sequence: TGCAGTGCCTCCGGACAGGGGGGCAATCAGCCCCAGCATTTT. Its translation: CSASGQGGNQPQHF.

This clonotype has a count of ten or more. V gene TRBV20-1 combines with J gene TRBJ1-1, with a possible D match to TRBD1 (6 bases). The CDR3 spans 17 residues. The germline CDR1 and CDR2 sequences are DFQATT and SNEGSKA (reference sequence). V was pared by 2 bases and J by 0 bases, with 19 bases between. The chain's CDR3 is CSARRGGGPILNTEAFF. The CDR3 region has the DNA TGCAGTGCTAGAAGGGGCGGGGGGCCTATTTTGAACACTGAAGCTTTCTTT.

The table lists this clonotype with a few counts. This chain connects TRBV11-2 to TRBJ1-1; no reliable D call. CDR1 SGHAT and CDR2 FQNNGV come from the germline V gene. The V end lost 1 base, the J end lost 5 bases, and 11 bases lay between the germline ends. The CDR3 is 14 residues long. CDR3 region: CASSLVARGTEAFF. In DNA form, the CDR3 reads TGTGCCAGCAGCTTAGTAGCCAGAGGGACTGAAGCTTTCTTT.

The sample holds many counts of this clonotype. This chain links TRBV15 with TRBJ1-2, with D tentatively TRBD1 (6 bases). Deletions cut 4 bases from V and 2 bases from J, with 8 bases between. CDR1 and CDR2 (germline): LNHNV, YYDKDF (reference sequence). CDR3 length equals 13 residues. The CDR3: CATSTGTNYGYTF. For the CDR3, the DNA is TGTGCCACCAGCACCGGGACAAACTATGGCTACACCTTC.

This clonotype was seen repeatedly, ten times or more. The V call is TRBV15, the J call TRBJ1-1; D remains ambiguous. The CDR3 covers 13 residues. Trimming took off 0 bases at V and 4 bases at J, with 6 bases between the two ends. In germline, CDR1 is LNHNV, CDR2 YYDKDF (reference sequence). In nucleotides, the CDR3 is TGTGCCACCAGCAGAGACAGAGCCACTGAAGCTTTCTTT. Protein product: CATSRDRATEAFF.

This clonotype was picked up many times. The chain has TRBV20-1 and TRBJ2-1, with D perhaps TRBD1 or TRBD2 (5 bases each). CDR3 length: 18 amino acids. V was shortened by 1 base and J by 4 bases, with 23 bases between the two germline ends. The germline gives CDR1 DFQATT, CDR2 SNEGSKA (reference sequence). CDR3 in amino acids: CSARAPGGAGTWYNEQFF. The DNA of the CDR3 is TGCAGTGCTAGAGCACCGGGTGGGGCGGGCACCTGGTACAATGAGCAGTTCTTC.

This clonotype was observed many times. V is TRBV28 and J is TRBJ1-5; no definite D call. The CDR3 extends over 12 amino acids. The V end lost 3 bases, the J end lost 10 bases, and 10 bases lay between the germline ends. CDR1 and CDR2 (germline): MDHEN, SYDVKM. CDR3 bases: TGTGCCAGCAGTTTCGTACGGGGACCCCAGCATTTT. Protein: CASSFVRGPQHF.

This clonotype was seen many times. The chain links TRBV29-1 to TRBJ2-3; 7 bases are shared with TRBD1. The trim removed 7 bases at V and 5 bases at J, leaving 9 bases unmatched. The CDR3 contains 13 residues. Germline CDR1 reads SQVTM; CDR2 reads ANQGSEA. This chain's CDR3 is CSASRGRGDTQYF. As DNA, the CDR3 is TGCAGCGCATCAAGGGGGCGAGGAGATACGCAGTATTTT.

The table lists this clonotype with many counts. The chain employs TRBV2 and TRBJ2-7, with TRBD1 matching 8 bases. Germline V lookup: CDR1 SNHLY, CDR2 FYNNEI. The CDR3 runs 12 residues. With V trimmed by 5 bases and J by 5 bases, 2 bases remained unmatched. CDR3 amino acids: CASSTTGDEQYF. CDR3 nucleotide sequence: TGTGCCAGCAGTACGACAGGGGACGAGCAGTACTTC.